This TCR beta chain comes out of a study of technical replicates of blood from a few donors. Per germline, CDR1 MDHEN and CDR2 SYDVKM. The CDR3 is 15 residues long. V lost 8 bases and J 4 bases, leaving 20 bases between the germline ends. TCRdb's table, derived via immunoSEQ multiplex PCR, lists solely in-frame clones and lacks some. The sample shows 65,000 to 95,000 clones, 90% to 95% of them seen only once. The sequencing sample was made of T cells isolated from PBMCs. The chain employs TRBV28 and TRBJ1-2; D call uncertain. The clonotype originates from a human donor in good health. CDR3 protein: CASDALGRRSYGYTF. The CDR3 nucleotides read TGTGCCAGCGATGCACTAGGGCGTAGAAGCTATGGCTACACCTTC.